This is a list of T cell receptor beta chains from one sample in a study of blood T cell repertoires in COVID-19. Sequenced by immunoSEQ multiplex PCR; TCRdb stores in-frame clones only, minus some. The profile shows fewer than 95,000 clones, about 74% of them singletons. The sample taken for sequencing was peripheral blood. These receptors all come from a man aged 65 to 79 with COVID-19, enrolled during active disease. Each CDR3 is given with its conserved first and last residue. A D gene is named only where the DNA matches it firmly. The size field is filled for only some rows; it gives once, few, many or a size class.

V	J	size	D	DNA	CDR3
TRBV4-2	TRBJ1-1	NA	TRBD1	TGTGCCAGCAGCCAACCCAGGGGGATCCACACTGAAGCTTTCTTT	CASSQPRGIHTEAFF
TRBV6-2/TRBV6-3	TRBJ1-2	many	NA	TGTGCCAGCAGCCCCGGGACTCTGGGCTATGGCTACACCTTC	CASSPGTLGYGYTF
TRBV19	TRBJ2-1	NA	TRBD2	TGTGCCAGTAGTATTGCGGCGGGAGGGCCCTATGAGCAGTTCTTC	CASSIAAGGPYEQFF
TRBV28	TRBJ1-6	NA	NA	TGTGCCAGCAGTTTGCGGCTATCACCCCTCCACTTT	CASSLRLSPLHF
TRBV9	TRBJ2-7	NA	TRBD2	TGTGCCAGCAGCGTTGGGCTAGCGGGCCACGAGCAGTACTTC	CASSVGLAGHEQYF
TRBV27	TRBJ2-7	few	NA	TGTGCCAGCAGTTTAACCCGGGATGCCTACGAGCAGTACTTC	CASSLTRDAYEQYF
TRBV27	TRBJ2-3	NA	TRBD2	TGTGCCAGCAGTGGAGGAGTAGCGGGAGGTCTCACAGATACGCAGTATTTT	CASSGGVAGGLTDTQYF
TRBV5-8	TRBJ2-2	NA	NA	TGTGCCAGCAGCACCCAGGGGGGATACACCGGGGAGCTGTTTTTT	CASSTQGGYTGELFF
TRBV9	TRBJ2-7	NA	NA	TGTGCCAGCAGCGTAGGGCAGGGGAGTACCTACGAGCAGTACTTC	CASSVGQGSTYEQYF
TRBV4-1	TRBJ1-3	NA	NA	TGCGCCAGCAGCCTAACCCCGGGGGGTTCTGGAAACACCATATATTTT	CASSLTPGGSGNTIYF
TRBV9	TRBJ2-7	NA	NA	TGTGCCAGCAGCACCCATGACCTTGAGGTCTACGAGCAGTACTTC	CASSTHDLEVYEQYF
TRBV28	TRBJ2-7	NA	NA	TGTGCCAGCATCAACGGAGACGGTCTTAGGTACGAGCAGTACTTC	CASINGDGLRYEQYF
TRBV28	TRBJ1-2	few	NA	TGTGCCAGCAGTTTATACACTGAAGACTTCTATGGCTACACCTTC	CASSLYTEDFYGYTF
TRBV7-2	TRBJ1-2	NA	NA	TGTGCCAGCAGCTTTACAGGACTACTCGCTAACTATGGCTACACCTTC	CASSFTGLLANYGYTF
TRBV2	TRBJ2-2	NA	TRBD2	TGTGCCAGCAGAGGAGCGGGAGGGGCCGGGGAGCTGTTTTTT	CASRGAGGAGELFF
TRBV30	TRBJ1-1	once	NA	TGTGCCTGGAACCAGGCAGGACAGAGACCTGAAGCTTTCTTT	CAWNQAGQRPEAFF
TRBV27	TRBJ2-3	NA	TRBD2	TGTGCCAGCAGTTTACCCGGGACTAGCGGGATTGATACGCAGTATTTT	CASSLPGTSGIDTQYF
TRBV4-2	TRBJ1-5	once	TRBD1	TGTGCCAGCAGCCTAGGGACAGGGATGGGTTACGGGGGCAATCAGCCCCAGCATTTT	CASSLGTGMGYGGNQPQHF
TRBV28	TRBJ2-7	once	NA	TGTGCCAGCAGTTTACAGGTGGGCCTGTACTCCTACGAGCAGTACTTC	CASSLQVGLYSYEQYF
TRBV7-8	TRBJ2-1	NA	TRBD2	TGTGCCAGCAGCTTTAGCGGGAGCTCCTACAATGAGCAGTTCTTC	CASSFSGSSYNEQFF
TRBV7-2	TRBJ1-2	NA	NA	TGTGCCAGCAGCTCTCAGGGAGGAGGCTATGGCTACACCTTC	CASSSQGGGYGYTF
TRBV6-2/TRBV6-3	TRBJ2-7	NA	TRBD2	TGTGCCAGCAGTATCAGGGGACTAGCGGGAAACAACGAGCAGTACTTC	CASSIRGLAGNNEQYF
TRBV7-2	TRBJ1-4	once	NA	TGTGCCAGCAGCGCAAATACAGGAAATGAAAAACTGTTTTTT	CASSANTGNEKLFF
TRBV7-9	TRBJ2-7	many	NA	TGTGCCAGCAGCCCAGTGAAAGGAGTTAGCGACGAGCAGTACTTC	CASSPVKGVSDEQYF
TRBV7-9	TRBJ2-5	NA	TRBD1	TGTGCCAGCAGCGTTCCGGGACAGGGGGCTAGAACCCAGTACTTC	CASSVPGQGARTQYF
TRBV29-1	TRBJ2-1	NA	TRBD2	TGCAGCGCATTAGCGGGAGGGAGCTCCTACAATGAGCAGTTCTTC	CSALAGGSSYNEQFF
TRBV3-1/TRBV3-2	TRBJ1-2	NA	NA	TGTGCCAGTAACCCGGGGAGGCTCAACTATGGCTACACCTTC	CASNPGRLNYGYTF
TRBV7-2	TRBJ2-3	NA	TRBD2	TGTGCCAGCCTAGCGGGAACCACAGATACGCAGTATTTT	CASLAGTTDTQYF
TRBV27	TRBJ2-7	NA	NA	TGTGCCAGCAGTGGAGGCTCCTACGAGCAGTACTTC	CASSGGSYEQYF
TRBV5-1	TRBJ2-3	once	NA	TGCGCCAGCAGCTTGGGACAGGATCACGATACGCAGTATTTT	CASSLGQDHDTQYF
TRBV19	TRBJ2-3	NA	TRBD1	TGTGCCAGTAGTAGGGACAGGACTTTCACAGATACGCAGTATTTT	CASSRDRTFTDTQYF
TRBV28	TRBJ1-5	NA	NA	TGTGCCAGCAGTTTTCTTACAGACCATAGCAATCAGCCCCAGCATTTT	CASSFLTDHSNQPQHF
TRBV29-1	TRBJ2-7	NA	TRBD1	TGCAGCGTTAATGCCGGACAGGGTGCCCACGAGCAGTACTTC	CSVNAGQGAHEQYF
TRBV11-2	TRBJ2-1	NA	TRBD2	TGTGCCAGCAGTCGGACTAGCCCCATTGAGCAGTTCTTC	CASSRTSPIEQFF
TRBV7-6	TRBJ2-1	few	TRBD2	TGTGCCAGCAGCTTATCGGGACTAGCGGGGTACAATGAGCAGTTCTTC	CASSLSGLAGYNEQFF
TRBV11-2	TRBJ1-3	NA	NA	TGTGCCAGCAGCTTAGTACCCTTTGACTACTCTGGAAACACCATATATTTT	CASSLVPFDYSGNTIYF